A selection of T cell receptor beta chains follows, all from one sample in a study of blood T cells in healthy people across ages. MiXCR, run by TCRdb on the 5' RACE reads, gives a single entry per CDR3 protein. The sample carries about a million distinct CDR3 sequences, 45% to 60% recorded once. Sequencing input: blood. The source is a woman aged 60 to 75 in good health. Both conserved end residues are trimmed from each CDR3.

len: 13; j_gene: TRBJ2-5; v_gene: TRBV29-1; CDR3aa: SAYSPGQGAGEQY
len: 14; j_gene: TRBJ2-3; v_gene: TRBV24-1; CDR3aa: ATSELLAGKADTQY
len: 15; j_gene: TRBJ1-5; v_gene: TRBV7-9; CDR3aa: ASSSAPDREIHQPQH
len: 13; j_gene: TRBJ2-3; v_gene: TRBV20-1; CDR3aa: SARASGRFADTQY
len: 13; j_gene: TRBJ2-4; v_gene: TRBV18; CDR3aa: ASSRPSTTTSEQY
len: 12; j_gene: TRBJ2-3; v_gene: TRBV7-2; CDR3aa: ASSKDLNTDTQY
len: 13; j_gene: TRBJ1-1; v_gene: TRBV9; CDR3aa: ASSMDREGYTEAF
len: 12; j_gene: TRBJ2-3; v_gene: TRBV15; CDR3aa: ATSPSGRTGTQY
len: 13; j_gene: TRBJ2-7; v_gene: TRBV5-1; CDR3aa: ASSLGDGYSYEQY
len: 12; j_gene: TRBJ2-7; v_gene: TRBV20-1; CDR3aa: SAKPGTGLYEQY
len: 13; j_gene: TRBJ2-1; v_gene: TRBV5-4; CDR3aa: ASRGDAGPYNEQF
len: 12; j_gene: TRBJ2-5; v_gene: TRBV5-1; CDR3aa: ASSTGQGLETQY
len: 12; j_gene: TRBJ1-4; v_gene: TRBV3-1; CDR3aa: ASSRQASNEKLF
len: 14; j_gene: TRBJ2-5; v_gene: TRBV20-1; CDR3aa: SASSPGTGTRETQY
len: 12; j_gene: TRBJ2-5; v_gene: TRBV7-8; CDR3aa: ASSRFRTEETQY
len: 14; j_gene: TRBJ2-2; v_gene: TRBV3-1; CDR3aa: ASSHIRGLNTGELF
len: 13; j_gene: TRBJ2-5; v_gene: TRBV5-1; CDR3aa: ASSPWAGAQETQY
len: 10; j_gene: TRBJ2-7; v_gene: TRBV20-1; CDR3aa: SAVFWGYEQY
len: 14; j_gene: TRBJ2-1; v_gene: TRBV11-2; CDR3aa: ASSLAGGGGSETQF
len: 12; j_gene: TRBJ2-3; v_gene: TRBV20-1; CDR3aa: SATLTGNTDTQY
len: 15; j_gene: TRBJ2-3; v_gene: TRBV6-5; CDR3aa: ASSYSSLAEAGDTQY
len: 11; j_gene: TRBJ2-7; v_gene: TRBV29-1; CDR3aa: SVNGETTYEQY
len: 11; j_gene: TRBJ2-7; v_gene: TRBV3-1; CDR3aa: ASSPNANDEQY
len: 10; j_gene: TRBJ2-3; v_gene: TRBV12-3/TRBV12-4; CDR3aa: ASRSRRYTQY
len: 12; j_gene: TRBJ2-5; v_gene: TRBV5-1; CDR3aa: ASSLLEPGETQY
len: 13; j_gene: TRBJ2-3; v_gene: TRBV7-2; CDR3aa: ASTPGLGGTDTQY
len: 10; j_gene: TRBJ1-5; v_gene: TRBV20-1; CDR3aa: SASEGPGPQH
len: 11; j_gene: TRBJ2-7; v_gene: TRBV11-2; CDR3aa: ASSLSREFEQY
len: 12; j_gene: TRBJ1-5; v_gene: TRBV7-2; CDR3aa: ASSHPGGAQPQH
len: 12; j_gene: TRBJ2-7; v_gene: TRBV27; CDR3aa: ASMFGTGSGEQY
len: 12; j_gene: TRBJ1-6; v_gene: TRBV27; CDR3aa: ASSYHQVNSPLH
len: 13; j_gene: TRBJ2-2; v_gene: TRBV20-1; CDR3aa: SARDYRLAPGELF
len: 11; j_gene: TRBJ1-1; v_gene: TRBV3-1; CDR3aa: ASSQDGYAEAF
len: 14; j_gene: TRBJ2-5; v_gene: TRBV11-2; CDR3aa: ASSLEPRGQQETQY
len: 11; j_gene: TRBJ2-7; v_gene: TRBV7-7; CDR3aa: ASSLDRTGDQY
len: 10; j_gene: TRBJ1-2; v_gene: TRBV29-1; CDR3aa: SVETGNYGYT
len: 14; j_gene: TRBJ2-4; v_gene: TRBV6-2/TRBV6-3; CDR3aa: ASSPHPDQAKNIQY
len: 12; j_gene: TRBJ2-7; v_gene: TRBV24-1; CDR3aa: ATSDPSRSYEQY
len: 15; j_gene: TRBJ2-3; v_gene: TRBV4-2; CDR3aa: ASSQLGSRLGGGAQY
len: 13; j_gene: TRBJ2-1; v_gene: TRBV10-3; CDR3aa: AISSTGTGTNEQF
len: 11; j_gene: TRBJ2-5; v_gene: TRBV5-1; CDR3aa: ASSLGMEETQY
len: 11; j_gene: TRBJ1-2; v_gene: TRBV5-5; CDR3aa: ASSLGGGGGYT
len: 12; j_gene: TRBJ1-4; v_gene: TRBV4-2; CDR3aa: VSSQEGTNEKLF
len: 12; j_gene: TRBJ2-2; v_gene: TRBV24-1; CDR3aa: ATSDTLASGELF
len: 11; j_gene: TRBJ2-1; v_gene: TRBV25-1; CDR3aa: ASSRRGYNEQF
len: 13; j_gene: NA; v_gene: TRBV12-1; CDR3aa: ASSTRGQINRTQY
len: 13; j_gene: TRBJ2-7; v_gene: TRBV3-1; CDR3aa: ASSRADRGSYEQY
len: 13; j_gene: TRBJ2-1; v_gene: TRBV7-2; CDR3aa: ASSPLLAGGGEQF